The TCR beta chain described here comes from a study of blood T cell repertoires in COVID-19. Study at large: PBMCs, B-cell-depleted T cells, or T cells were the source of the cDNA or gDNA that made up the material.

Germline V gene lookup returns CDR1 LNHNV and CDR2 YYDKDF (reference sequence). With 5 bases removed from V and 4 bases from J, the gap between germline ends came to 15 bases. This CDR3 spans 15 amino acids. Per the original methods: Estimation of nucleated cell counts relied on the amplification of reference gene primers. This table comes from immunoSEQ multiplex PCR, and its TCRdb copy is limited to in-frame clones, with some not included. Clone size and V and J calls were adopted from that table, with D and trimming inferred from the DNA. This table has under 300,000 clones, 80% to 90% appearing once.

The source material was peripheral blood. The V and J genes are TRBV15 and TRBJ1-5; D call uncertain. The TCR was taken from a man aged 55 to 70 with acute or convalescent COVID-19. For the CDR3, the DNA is TGTGCCACCAGCCTGGACCCAGGCGGGAATCAGCCCCAGCATTTT. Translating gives CATSLDPGGNQPQHF.